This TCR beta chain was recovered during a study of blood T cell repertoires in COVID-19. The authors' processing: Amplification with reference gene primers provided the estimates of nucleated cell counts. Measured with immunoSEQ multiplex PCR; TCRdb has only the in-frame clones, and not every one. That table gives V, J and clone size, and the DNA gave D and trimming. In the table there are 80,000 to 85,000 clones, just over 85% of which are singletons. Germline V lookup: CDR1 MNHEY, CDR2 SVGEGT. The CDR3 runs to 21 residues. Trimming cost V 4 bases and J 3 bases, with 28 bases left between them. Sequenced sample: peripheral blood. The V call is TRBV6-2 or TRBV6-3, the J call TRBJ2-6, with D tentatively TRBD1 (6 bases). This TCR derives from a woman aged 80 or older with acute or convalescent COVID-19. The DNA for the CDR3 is TGTGCCAGCAGTTTCCTTACAGGGAATAGGGGCTACTCTGTTGGGGCCAACGTCCTGACTTTC. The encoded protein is CASSFLTGNRGYSVGANVLTF.